This T cell receptor beta chain derives from a study of identical twins. Notes on the study in general: Excess sharing between twins was weaker in beta out-of-frame sequences. Fewer insertions characterized abundant cord blood beta clonotypes, whereas memory repertoires showed none. There was more out-of-frame TCR alpha sharing in monozygotic twins than models estimated.

Germline assignment: CDR1 LGHNA and CDR2 YSLEER. CDR3 length equals 15 residues. Trimming took 3 bases from V and 4 from J; bases not matched to a gene: 6. This clonotype appeared a few times. Its antigen is unidentified. Each CDR3 protein gets one entry after TCRdb re-called the 5' RACE reads with MiXCR. Here the sample spans 230,000 or so distinct CDR3 sequences, approximately 8.3% being singletons. Another study also made use of these data, one on yellow fever vaccine responses in identical twins. Per that study: As reported, the vaccine T cell response of twins seemed partly convergent and partly personalized.

The specimen sequenced was CD8+ T cells sorted from blood. The sequence derives from a woman under 30 in good health. The chain is built from TRBV4-3 and TRBJ2-1, with 7 bases that match TRBD1. The CDR3, as DNA: TGCGCCAGCAGCCATCGGACAGGCTCATACAATGAGCAGTTCTTC. It codes for CASSHRTGSYNEQFF.